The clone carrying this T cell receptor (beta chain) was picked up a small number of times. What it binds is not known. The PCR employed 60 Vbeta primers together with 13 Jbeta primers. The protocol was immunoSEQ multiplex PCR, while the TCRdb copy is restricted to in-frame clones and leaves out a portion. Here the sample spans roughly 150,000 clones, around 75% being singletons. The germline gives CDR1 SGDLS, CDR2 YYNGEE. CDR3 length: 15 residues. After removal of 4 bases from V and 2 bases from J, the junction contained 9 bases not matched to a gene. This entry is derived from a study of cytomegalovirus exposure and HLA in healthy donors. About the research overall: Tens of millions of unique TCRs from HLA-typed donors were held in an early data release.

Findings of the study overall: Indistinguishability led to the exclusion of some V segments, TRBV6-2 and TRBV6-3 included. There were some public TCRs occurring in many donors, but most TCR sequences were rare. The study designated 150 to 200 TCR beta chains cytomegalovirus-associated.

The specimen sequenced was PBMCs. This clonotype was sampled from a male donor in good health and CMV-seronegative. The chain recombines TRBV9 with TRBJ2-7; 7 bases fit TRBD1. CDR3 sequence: CASSNNTGATYEQYF. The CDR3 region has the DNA TGTGCCAGCAGCAATAACACAGGGGCGACCTACGAGCAGTACTTC.